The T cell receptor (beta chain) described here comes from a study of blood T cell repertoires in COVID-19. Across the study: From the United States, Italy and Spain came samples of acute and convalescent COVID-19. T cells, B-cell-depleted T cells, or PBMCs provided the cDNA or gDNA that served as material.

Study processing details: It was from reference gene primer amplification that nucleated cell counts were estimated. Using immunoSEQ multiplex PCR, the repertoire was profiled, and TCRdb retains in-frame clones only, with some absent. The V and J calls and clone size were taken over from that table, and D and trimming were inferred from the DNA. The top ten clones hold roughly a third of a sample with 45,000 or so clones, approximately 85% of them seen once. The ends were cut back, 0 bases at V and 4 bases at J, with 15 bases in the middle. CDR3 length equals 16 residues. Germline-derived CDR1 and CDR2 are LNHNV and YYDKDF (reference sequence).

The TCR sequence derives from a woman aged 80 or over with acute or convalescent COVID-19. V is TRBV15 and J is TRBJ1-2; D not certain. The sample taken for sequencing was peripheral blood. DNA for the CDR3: TGTGCCACCAGCAGAGAGCGGAGCGGAGTAAGCTATGGCTACACCTTC. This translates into CATSRERSGVSYGYTF.